The T cell receptor beta chain described here comes from a study of stem cell transplantation in POMP-related autoinflammatory disease. This clone was picked up one time. Germline-derived CDR1 and CDR2 are MDHEN and SYDVKM. CDR3 size: 12 residues. The V end lost 6 bases, the J end lost 2 bases, and 8 bases lay between the germline ends. The method was immunoSEQ multiplex PCR; TCRdb's version includes in-frame clones alone and lacks a portion of them. The repertoire holds around 1,300 clones, with 65% to 80% as singletons. V and J are TRBV28 and TRBJ2-7; no clear D. This TCR came from a human donor in good health. Sequencing was carried out using CD8+ T cells from PBMCs. The CDR3 DNA reads as TGTGCCAGCAGCCCGGACCCCTACGAGCAGTACTTC. This gives the protein CASSPDPYEQYF.